This T cell receptor (beta chain) emerged from a study of shared clonotypes between healthy human individuals. Sequencing used immunoSEQ multiplex PCR; TCRdb keeps in-frame clones, though not all of them. The sample contains roughly 2.5 million clones, more than 90% of which appear only once. From germline, CDR1 is MNHNY and CDR2 SVGAGI (reference sequence). The CDR3 contains 15 residues. Trimming removed 2 bases from V and 3 bases from J; junction bases left unmatched: 4. This sequence was found in a man aged 18 to 35 in good health. Sample: naive CD4+ T cells sorted from blood. Subset given: CD45RA+ positively selected. This chain uses TRBV6-6 with TRBJ1-1; 9 bases fit TRBD1. The CDR3 DNA sequence: TGTGCCAGCAGTTACCCGGACAGGGGATACACTGAAGCTTTCTTT. This gives the protein CASSYPDRGYTEAFF.